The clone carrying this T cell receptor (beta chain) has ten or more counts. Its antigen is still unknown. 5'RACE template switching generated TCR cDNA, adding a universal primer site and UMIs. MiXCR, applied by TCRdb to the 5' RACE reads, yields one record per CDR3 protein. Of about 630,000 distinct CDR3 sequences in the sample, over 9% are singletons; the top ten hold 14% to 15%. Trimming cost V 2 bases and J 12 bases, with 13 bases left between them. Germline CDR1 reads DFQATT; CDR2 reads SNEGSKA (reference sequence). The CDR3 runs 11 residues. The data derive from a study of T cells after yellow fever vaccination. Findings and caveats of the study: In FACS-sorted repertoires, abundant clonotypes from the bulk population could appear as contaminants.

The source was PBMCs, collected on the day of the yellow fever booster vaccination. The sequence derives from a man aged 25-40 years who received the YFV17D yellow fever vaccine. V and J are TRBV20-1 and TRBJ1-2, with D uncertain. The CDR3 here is CSARREGLNTF. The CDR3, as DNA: TGCAGTGCTAGAAGAGAAGGGCTGAACACCTTC.